These 2 T cell receptor beta chains were sequenced from one sample in a study of identical twins. TCRdb re-called the 5' RACE reads with MiXCR, one entry per CDR3 protein. The sample records about 240,000 distinct CDR3 sequences, about 10% being singletons. Sequencing used memory T cells sorted from blood. Every receptor here comes from a man aged 45-65 years in good health.

This clonotype appeared a few times. V gene TRBV18 combines with J gene TRBJ2-1; no definite D call. Germline-derived CDR1 and CDR2 are KGHSH and LQKENI. The CDR3 runs to 15 residues. Trimming took off 2 bases at V and 4 bases at J, with 12 bases between the two ends. CDR3 nucleotide sequence: TGTGCCAGCTCACCAGGCCTAGTGAGGTACAATGAGCAGTTCTTC. Amino acids: CASSPGLVRYNEQFF.

This clonotype was observed at least ten times. This sequence joins TRBV20-1 and TRBJ2-1, with 12 bases identical to TRBD2. This CDR3 is 15 amino acids long. V shed 3 bases and J 7 bases; nucleotides not matched to a gene: 7. The V gene's germline CDR1 is DFQATT and CDR2 SNEGSKA (reference sequence). The CDR3 region has the DNA TGCAGTGCTAGGTTGACTAGCGGGAGAAGAAATGAGCAGTTCTTC. Protein sequence: CSARLTSGRRNEQFF.